This T cell receptor beta chain stems from a study of T cell repertoires in cytomegalovirus infection. Turning to the study itself: Through public TCR beta signatures, both CMV infection and matching HLA type were indicated. General study findings and limits: HLA-C-restricted CMV clonotypes gave the most frequent clonotype in two of eight donors.

The CDR3 runs to 11 residues. Trimming shortened V by 1 base and J by 6 bases, and 3 bases separated the two germline ends. Germline V gene sequence: CDR1 SEHNR, CDR2 FQNEAQ (reference sequence). This clonotype has a count of ten or more. What it recognizes is unknown. TCRdb reprocessed the reads with MiXCR, giving one entry per CDR3 protein. The sample has some 300,000 distinct CDR3 sequences; 9.6% are singletons. This rearrangement joins TRBV7-9 to TRBJ1-2; no clear D. Sequenced sample: PBMCs. This receptor was identified in a human donor in good health (CMV status not recorded). Some clones in this sample may be carry-over from other donors' samples. The CDR3 region has the DNA TGTGCCAGCAGCTTAGGGGATGGCTACACCTTC. Translating gives CASSLGDGYTF.